The rows below give T cell receptor beta chains drawn from one sample of a study of early T cells in non-severe SARS-CoV-2 infection. From the 5' RACE reads, TCRdb called clonotypes with MiXCR, one entry per CDR3 protein. The sample contains about 25,000 distinct CDR3 sequences, around 6% of which appear only once. Sequences were obtained from whole blood. The receptors stem from an adult who was a healthcare worker with PCR-confirmed SARS-CoV-2 infection or an uninfected control (not recorded which). CDR3s include the opening cysteine and the closing phenylalanine or tryptophan. A D gene is named only where the DNA matches it firmly. Clone size, where shown, is once, few, many, or a class for clones that have expanded.

abundance,v_gene,d_gene,j_gene,CDR3nt,CDR3aa
few,TRBV6-6,NA,TRBJ2-3,TGTGCCAGCAGTTACTCGGTCCAGGGGACTAGCACAGATACGCAGTATTTT,CASSYSVQGTSTDTQYF
many,TRBV29-1,NA,TRBJ1-1,TGCAGCGTTGCGGGTGGAGGAGGCCAAGCTTTCTTT,CSVAGGGGQAFF
few,TRBV4-2,NA,TRBJ1-3,TGTGCCAGCAGCCAAGCGGGGCAGGGCGCAGGAAACACCATATATTTT,CASSQAGQGAGNTIYF
many,TRBV11-2,NA,TRBJ2-3,TGTGCCAGCAGCTCCTCGGGGGTAGATACGCAGTATTTT,CASSSSGVDTQYF
many,TRBV7-7,NA,TRBJ2-1,TGTGCTAGCAGCCCCCGGAGGGGGCAGGGGTTTAATGAGCAGTTCTTC,CASSPRRGQGFNEQFF
once,TRBV5-6,TRBD1,TRBJ2-1,TGTGCCAGCAGCTTGAAGGGACAGGGGTTCTACAATGAGCAGTTCTTC,CASSLKGQGFYNEQFF
medium-sized,TRBV6-5,NA,TRBJ1-2,TGTGCCAGCAGTCGGGGTCGGGGCCAACCTAACTATGGCTACACCTTC,CASSRGRGQPNYGYTF
few,TRBV6-5,TRBD1,TRBJ2-2,TGTGCCAGCAGTTACCGAGACAGGGGCAGCCTGTTTTTT,CASSYRDRGSLFF
many,TRBV5-1,TRBD1,TRBJ2-7,TGCGCCAGCAGCCGTACCGGACAGGGGTTTGACGAGCAGTACTTC,CASSRTGQGFDEQYF
few,TRBV28,NA,TRBJ2-5,TGTGCCAGCGGCGGCGGGGCGGGAGAGACCCAGTACTTC,CASGGGAGETQYF
many,TRBV3-1,NA,TRBJ1-4,TGTGCCAGCAGCCAAGTCTCGGACAAACTGTTTTTT,CASSQVSDKLFF
many,TRBV3-1,NA,TRBJ1-4,TGTGCCAGCAGCCAAGGGGTGCAACTGTTTTTT,CASSQGVQLFF
many,TRBV6-5,NA,TRBJ1-6,TGTGCCAGCAGTTACAATTTTGAGGGTTATTCACCCCTCCACTTT,CASSYNFEGYSPLHF
few,TRBV15,NA,TRBJ2-2,TGTGCCACCAGCAGCGGGGGTAACACCGGGGAGCTGTTTTTT,CATSSGGNTGELFF
NA,TRBV29-1,NA,TRBJ2-7,TGCAGCGTACAGGGTGGGCGAGGTCGGGAGCAGTACTTC,CSVQGGRGREQYF
many,TRBV25-1,TRBD1,TRBJ1-6,TGTGCCAGCAGTCCCCCGGGACAGCTTAATTCACCCCTCCACTTT,CASSPPGQLNSPLHF
few,TRBV29-1,NA,TRBJ1-1,TGCAGCGCTGGGCTGGGGCGGGGGATACTTGAAGCTTTCTTT,CSAGLGRGILEAFF
few,TRBV3-1,NA,TRBJ2-7,TGTGCCAGCAGCCGAGACTCCTACGAGCAGTACTTC,CASSRDSYEQYF
many,TRBV3-1,NA,TRBJ1-1,TGTGCCAGCAGCCAAGATAAGGGTACGGGGGGCTTGGCGAACACTGAAGCTTTCTTT,CASSQDKGTGGLANTEAFF
many,TRBV10-1,TRBD1,TRBJ2-3,TGCGCCAGCAAGGAAGCCCGGCCCAGGGACAGGGGAGGTACAGATACGCAGTATTTT,CASKEARPRDRGGTDTQYF
NA,TRBV7-2,NA,TRBJ2-7,TGTGCCAGCAGCTTAGCCGGGTCAGGGGCCATCTACGAGCAGTACTTC,CASSLAGSGAIYEQYF
many,TRBV10-2,TRBD1,TRBJ1-2,TGCGCCAGCTGGAACAGGGGCGGAAATGTCGATGGCTACACCTTC,CASWNRGGNVDGYTF
many,TRBV28,NA,TRBJ1-5,TGTGCCAGCACCTTGGCGGTTTTTCAGCCCCAGCATTTT,CASTLAVFQPQHF
many,TRBV12-3/TRBV12-4,TRBD1,TRBJ1-1,TGTGCCAGCAGCCCTGATACAGGACAGGAAACTGAAGCTTTCTTT,CASSPDTGQETEAFF
NA,TRBV18,TRBD1,TRBJ2-7,TGTGCCAGCTCACCACTAGTACAGGGGACCGAGCAGTACTTC,CASSPLVQGTEQYF
NA,TRBV6-5,NA,TRBJ2-7,TGTGCCAGCAGGACAGGCTCCTACGAGCAGTACTTC,CASRTGSYEQYF
many,TRBV9,TRBD1,TRBJ1-2,TGTGCCAGCAGCGGGACAGGGGAGACCTATGGCTACACCTTC,CASSGTGETYGYTF
many,TRBV18,TRBD2,TRBJ2-3,TGTGCCAGCTCACGAAGGTCCGGGAGGCAGTATAGCACAGATACGCAGTATTTT,CASSRRSGRQYSTDTQYF
few,TRBV29-1,TRBD2,TRBJ2-7,TGCAGCGTTGTAACTAGCGGGGGTGACGAGCAGTACTTC,CSVVTSGGDEQYF
many,TRBV20-1,NA,TRBJ2-5,TGCAGTGCTAGCTTAGTCGGTACTCAAGAGACCCAGTACTTC,CSASLVGTQETQYF
many,TRBV28,NA,TRBJ2-1,TGTGCCAGCAGTTTTGGCCCTTGGGAGCAGTTCTTC,CASSFGPWEQFF
medium-sized,TRBV11-2,TRBD1,TRBJ2-1,TGTGCCAGCAGCTGGGGAGGACAGGGGGGGAAAGGCAATGAGCAGTTCTTC,CASSWGGQGGKGNEQFF
many,TRBV11-2,TRBD2,TRBJ2-2,TGTGCCAGCAGCCCCCGGGGGGGACCGAACACCGGGGAGCTGTTTTTT,CASSPRGGPNTGELFF
many,TRBV6-2/TRBV6-3,NA,TRBJ1-3,TGTGCCAGCCGCTACAGCGATTACTCTGGAAACACCATATATTTT,CASRYSDYSGNTIYF
many,TRBV7-9,NA,TRBJ1-1,TGTGCCAGCAGCTTAGTAGGTGGGCTGAACACTGAAGCTTTCTTT,CASSLVGGLNTEAFF
many,TRBV6-1,NA,TRBJ2-4,TGTGCCAGCAGGTCGGGGTTCGGGACCAAAAACATTCAGTACTTC,CASRSGFGTKNIQYF
few,TRBV7-2,NA,TRBJ1-3,TGTGCCAGCAGCCCCCCGGGAGACTTTGGAAACACCATATATTTT,CASSPPGDFGNTIYF
NA,TRBV5-1,NA,TRBJ1-6,TGCGCCAGCAGCTTTCTGACAGGTTCAGATTCACCCCTCCACTTT,CASSFLTGSDSPLHF
NA,TRBV10-2,NA,TRBJ1-2,TGCGCCAGCAGTGTCGGGGGGGCGAGGGGCTACACCTTC,CASSVGGARGYTF
NA,TRBV4-1,TRBD2,TRBJ2-3,TGCGCCAGCAGCCAAGGAACGGTCGCGGGAGAGGAAACGCAGTATTTT,CASSQGTVAGEETQYF
NA,TRBV6-1,TRBD2,TRBJ2-5,TGTGCCAGCAGACTAGCGGGGATCCAAGAGACCCAGTACTTC,CASRLAGIQETQYF
medium-sized,TRBV7-2,TRBD2,TRBJ2-7,TGTGCCAGCAGCCGGGGGGTGGAGCAGTACTTC,CASSRGVEQYF
many,TRBV6-5,TRBD1,TRBJ1-6,TGTGCCAGCAGTTTGCGCAGGGGGCGAATTAACTATAATTCACCCCTCCACTTT,CASSLRRGRINYNSPLHF
many,TRBV29-1,NA,TRBJ1-1,TGCAGCGTTGCTAGAAACACTGAAGCTTTCTTT,CSVARNTEAFF
few,TRBV29-1,NA,TRBJ1-2,TGCAGCGTCCTCAGCTATGGCTACACCTTC,CSVLSYGYTF
many,TRBV5-1,TRBD2,TRBJ2-3,TGCGCCAGCAGCGTCCCACTAGCGGGGTTGGCAGATACGCAGTATTTT,CASSVPLAGLADTQYF
few,TRBV28,TRBD1,TRBJ2-5,TGTGCCAGCAGTGACAGGGGACGGGAGACCCAGTACTTC,CASSDRGRETQYF
many,TRBV28,NA,TRBJ2-7,TGTGCCAGCAGTTTTCATTATACCGGCCAATCCTACGAGCAGTACTTC,CASSFHYTGQSYEQYF
NA,TRBV11-2,NA,TRBJ2-3,TGTGCCAGCAGCTTCAGTCGGGGGATAGATACGCAGTATTTT,CASSFSRGIDTQYF
many,TRBV5-1,NA,TRBJ2-1,TGCGCCAGCAGCTTGGACATCAGGCGGGCTGGCTCCTACAATGAGCAGTTCTTC,CASSLDIRRAGSYNEQFF
many,TRBV12-3/TRBV12-4,TRBD1,TRBJ2-7,TGTGCCAGCAGTCAGACAGGGGGGAACGAGCAGTACTTC,CASSQTGGNEQYF
few,TRBV20-1,NA,TRBJ2-7,TGCAGTGGCGTTGGAGGGGACTTTAGCTCCTACGAGCAGTACTTC,CSGVGGDFSSYEQYF